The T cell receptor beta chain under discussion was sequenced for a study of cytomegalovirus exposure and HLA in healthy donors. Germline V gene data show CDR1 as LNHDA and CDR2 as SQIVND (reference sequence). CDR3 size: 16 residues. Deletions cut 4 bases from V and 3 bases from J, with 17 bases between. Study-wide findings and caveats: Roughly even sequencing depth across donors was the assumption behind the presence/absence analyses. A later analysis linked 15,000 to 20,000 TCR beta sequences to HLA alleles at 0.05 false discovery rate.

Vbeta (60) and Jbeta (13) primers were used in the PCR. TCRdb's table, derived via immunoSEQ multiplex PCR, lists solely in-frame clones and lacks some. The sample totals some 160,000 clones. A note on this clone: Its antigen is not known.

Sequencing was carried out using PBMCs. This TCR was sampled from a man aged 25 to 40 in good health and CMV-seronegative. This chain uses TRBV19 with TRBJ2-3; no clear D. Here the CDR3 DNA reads TGTGCCAGTAGTACTACTATCGATGGTAGGACAGATACGCAGTATTTT. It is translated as CASSTTIDGRTDTQYF. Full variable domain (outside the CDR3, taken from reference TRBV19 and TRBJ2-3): DGGITQSPKYLFRKEGQNVTLSCEQNLNHDAMYWYRQDPGQGLRLIYYSQIVNDFQKGDIAEGYSVSREKKESFPLTVTSAQKNPTAFYLCASSTTIDGRTDTQYFGPGTRLTVL.